This T cell receptor (beta chain) was captured by sequencing in a study of cytomegalovirus exposure and HLA in healthy donors. General study results and limits: For TCR beta chains, V- and J-gene trimming was later linked to a missense DCLRE1C variant. The study carried out a later analysis of TCR beta sequences. It associated approximately 16,000 of them with specific HLA alleles at a false discovery rate of 0.05. Relative to the approximately 670-donor mean, N-insertions were reportedly fewer in an Asian-associated ancestry cluster in a later analysis. Rarity marked most TCR sequences, yet some public TCRs occurred in many donors.

About this clone: Its antigen is still unknown.

Primers included in the PCR were 60 Vbeta and 13 Jbeta primers. Assay used: immunoSEQ multiplex PCR; TCRdb lists only in-frame clones, some missing. The repertoire holds about 160,000 clones, with over 60% as singletons. With 7 bases removed from V and 2 bases from J, the gap between germline ends came to 9 bases. Germline CDR1 and CDR2: MNHNS and SASEGT. The CDR3 spans 12 residues. The rearrangement uses TRBV6-1 and TRBJ2-7; perhaps TRBD1 as D (5 bases). The material sequenced was PBMCs. This sequence originates from a woman aged 40 to 50 in good health and CMV-seronegative. CDR3 amino acids: CASTRQTYEQYF. In nucleotides, the CDR3 is TGTGCCAGCACACGACAGACCTACGAGCAGTACTTC.